What follows is one T cell receptor beta chain and its context. Its antigen is not known. These data come from a study of shared clonotypes between healthy human individuals. General study points: Generally, naive subsets came out with larger estimated richness than memory subsets. Non-shared clonotypes showed lower generation probabilities than clonotypes common to all four donors.

With V trimmed by 1 base and J by 6 bases, 5 bases remained unmatched. This CDR3 has 15 amino acids. Germline lookup yields CDR1 LNHDA and CDR2 SQIVND (reference sequence). Researchers ran the assay at a deep level. Each subset's genomic DNA was shared equally among a number of immunoSEQ plates. Sequencing was performed with immunoSEQ multiplex PCR; in TCRdb, only in-frame clones are kept and a portion is missing. The table records around 2.1 million clones, around 95% of them present only once. The chain uses TRBV19 and TRBJ2-2; 7 bases fit TRBD2. Sequencing was carried out using naive CD4+ T cells sorted from blood. Subset noted: CD45RA+ positively selected. The sequence was collected from a man aged 18 to 30 in good health. This chain's CDR3 is CASSIGTGRPGELFF. The CDR3 DNA follows: TGTGCCAGTAGTATAGGGACCGGGAGGCCCGGGGAGCTGTTTTTT.